The 2 T cell receptor beta chains given below trace back to one sample, sequenced in a study of cytomegalovirus exposure and HLA in healthy donors. The PCR contained 60 Vbeta and 13 Jbeta primers. Profiled with immunoSEQ multiplex PCR; TCRdb holds only in-frame clones, not every one. The sample lists more than 85,000 clones, about 69% seen once, with approximately 1.3% in the top ten. Sample: PBMCs. These receptors were obtained from a man in his forties in good health and CMV-seronegative.

This rearrangement joins TRBV11-2 to TRBJ2-1; 8 nucleotides agree with TRBD1. Losses at the gene ends were 5 bases for V and 2 bases for J; bases not matched to a gene: 5. The CDR3 spans 15 residues. Looked up from germline, CDR1 is SGHAT and CDR2 is FQNNGV. The CDR3 DNA reads as TGTGCCAGCAGCCAGGACAGGGTTGCCTACAATGAGCAGTTCTTC. It is translated as CASSQDRVAYNEQFF.

V usage is TRBV5-1 and J usage is TRBJ1-3, with a possible D match to TRBD1 (6 bases). The CDR3 runs to 17 residues. The germline V gene has CDR1 SGHRS and CDR2 YFSETQ. Trimming took 2 bases from V and 2 from J, leaving 17 bases between them. The CDR3 nucleotides read TGCGCCAGCAGCTTCGACAGGCCAGAATACGCTGGAAACACCATATATTTT. Protein sequence: CASSFDRPEYAGNTIYF.